This entry lists 32 T cell receptor beta chains sequenced from one sample in a study of T cells after yellow fever vaccination. Each CDR3 protein gets one entry after TCRdb re-called the 5' RACE reads with MiXCR. This repertoire shows approximately 300,000 distinct CDR3 sequences, 6.5% to 8.5% found once; its top ten account for roughly a sixth. This specimen was PBMCs, taken roughly 45 days after the first yellow fever vaccination. Receptor source: a man aged 18-30 years who received the YFV17D yellow fever vaccine.

This chain links TRBV20-1 with TRBJ2-1; no clear D gene. Between the trimmed V and J ends, which lost 0 bases and 0 bases, there was a span of 12 bases. This CDR3 is built from 16 residues. The germline V gene encodes CDR1 DFQATT and CDR2 SNEGSKA (reference sequence). In DNA form, the CDR3 reads TGCAGTGCTAGAGACCCCAGGCGAAGCTCCTACAATGAGCAGTTCTTC. Protein sequence: CSARDPRRSSYNEQFF.

This clonotype was observed a few times. The rearrangement links TRBV2 to TRBJ2-2; no firm D call. Germline CDR1 SNHLY, CDR2 FYNNEI. V lost 5 bases and J lost 4, with 5 bases in between. CDR3 length equals 12 residues. DNA for the CDR3: TGTGCCAGCAGTCATGGCACCGGGGAGCTGTTTTTT. Translated, it gives CASSHGTGELFF.

V gene TRBV12-3 or TRBV12-4 combines with J gene TRBJ2-5; D is undetermined. This CDR3 spans 16 amino acids. With 5 bases removed from V and 0 bases from J, the gap between germline ends came to 16 bases. The CDR3 sequence: CASSQDLNSYQETQYF. CDR3 DNA: TGTGCCAGCAGTCAAGACCTTAACTCCTACCAAGAGACCCAGTACTTC.

This clonotype came up many times. The gene calls are TRBV4-1 and TRBJ2-5; 7 nucleotides match TRBD2. CDR1 is MGHRA, CDR2 YSYEKL, per germline. The length of the CDR3 is 16 residues. The junction had 10 bases not matched to a gene; V was cut back by 1 base and J by 5 bases. The CDR3, as DNA: TGCGCCAGCAGCCAAGCTACCCTAGCGGCTTTGGAGACCCAGTACTTC. Amino acid sequence: CASSQATLAALETQYF.

The sample holds a few counts of this clonotype. V usage is TRBV11-2 and J usage is TRBJ2-5; TRBD1 matches 7 bases. V lost 1 base and J lost 0; bases outside the gene matches: 17. The CDR3 is 20 amino acids. CDR1 SGHAT and CDR2 FQNNGV come from the germline V gene. CDR3 sequence (DNA): TGTGCCAGCAGCTTAGGTTCGCTTTCAAAGACAGGGCTCTACCAAGAGACCCAGTACTTC. Protein product: CASSLGSLSKTGLYQETQYF.

This clonotype was observed many times. The chain has TRBV7-9 and TRBJ2-7, with TRBD1 matching over 7 bases. The CDR3 covers 14 residues. Germline V gives CDR1 SEHNR, CDR2 FQNEAQ (reference sequence). J lost 3 bases, V lost 5 bases, and 7 bases had no gene match. CDR3 in DNA: TGTGCCAGCAGCCCGACAGGGTTTGACTACGAGCAGTACGTC. This encodes CASSPTGFDYEQYV.

This clonotype was counted at least ten times. This chain's CDR3 is CASSWDRNEQFF. The DNA of the CDR3 is TGTGCCAGCAGCTGGGACAGAAATGAGCAGTTCTTC. The chain combines TRBV5-6 with TRBJ2-1, with 7 bases that match TRBD1. Germline CDR1 and CDR2: SGHDT and YYEEEE. V shed 3 bases and J 7 bases; nucleotides not matched to a gene: 1. CDR3 length: 12 amino acids.

This clonotype was seen only a few times. In nucleotides, the CDR3 is TGCGCCAGCAGCCAAGATCGGGGGGGCACCTACAATGAGCAGTTCTTC. This translates into CASSQDRGGTYNEQFF. The chain couples TRBV4-3 to TRBJ2-1; 8 positions match TRBD2. The V segment lost 0 bases and the J segment 2 bases; nucleotides outside the gene matches: 3. This CDR3 comprises 16 residues. Germline V lookup: CDR1 LGHNA, CDR2 YSLEER.

The genes are TRBV6-5 and TRBJ2-3; a weak D match, TRBD1 (5 bases). Germline V gene data show CDR1 as MNHEY and CDR2 as SVGAGI. CDR3 length equals 19 residues. Trimming cost V 0 bases and J 7 bases, with 26 bases left between them. Here the CDR3 DNA reads TGTGCCAGCAGTTACTCGAGAACCCGAAATGACAGAGACTTTAATACGCAGTATTTT. This gives the protein CASSYSRTRNDRDFNTQYF.

This clonotype was recorded a few times. This chain connects TRBV29-1 to TRBJ2-7; no clear D gene. Germline V gene sequence: CDR1 SQVTM, CDR2 ANQGSEA. The ends were cut back, 5 bases at V and 2 bases at J, with 1 base in the middle. The CDR3 consists of 9 residues. The CDR3: CSVTYEQYV. The CDR3 nucleotides are TGCAGCGTTACCTACGAGCAGTACGTC.

V gene TRBV20-1 combines with J gene TRBJ2-6; 8 bases agree with TRBD1. The germline V gene encodes CDR1 DFQATT and CDR2 SNEGSKA (reference sequence). This CDR3 is built from 15 residues. V gave up 6 bases and J gave up 2 bases; unmatched junction bases: 6. CDR3: CSAVTGGPGANVLTF. CDR3 bases: TGCAGTGCGGTCACAGGGGGACCTGGGGCCAACGTCCTGACTTTC.

This rearrangement joins TRBV20-1 to TRBJ2-1; D remains unclear. The CDR3 covers 13 residues. Looked up from germline, CDR1 is DFQATT and CDR2 is SNEGSKA (reference sequence). V was pared by 0 bases and J by 6 bases, with 9 bases between. This CDR3 is CSAREPYSNEQFF. CDR3 sequence (DNA): TGCAGTGCTAGAGAGCCATACAGCAATGAGCAGTTCTTC.

The chain employs TRBV20-1 and TRBJ2-7, with TRBD1 as a possible D gene (6 bases). The CDR3 runs to 13 residues. Germline assignment: CDR1 DFQATT and CDR2 SNEGSKA (reference sequence). The V end was cut by 4 bases, the J end by 2 bases, with 12 bases between. CDR3 sequence: CSANKGVAYEQYV. Written as DNA, the CDR3 is TGCAGTGCTAACAAGGGGGTGGCCTACGAGCAGTACGTC.

The J gene is TRBJ1-6, the V gene TRBV20-1; D may be TRBD1 (5 bases). The germline V and J ends were trimmed by 1 base and 9 bases, with 7 bases remaining between them. The CDR3 totals 12 residues. Germline V gene data show CDR1 as DFQATT and CDR2 as SNEGSKA (reference sequence). This chain's CDR3 is CSARAGTSPLHF. The CDR3 DNA follows: TGCAGTGCTAGAGCAGGGACTTCACCCCTCCACTTT.

This rearrangement joins TRBV11-2 to TRBJ1-3; weak D call: TRBD1 (5 bases). This CDR3 contains 14 residues. V was trimmed by 5 bases and J by 1 base, leaving 9 bases between them. Germline values: CDR1 SGHAT, CDR2 FQNNGV. DNA of the CDR3: TGTGCCAGCAGCAACCGACAGTCTGGAAACACCATATATTTT. Its protein product is CASSNRQSGNTIYF.

This clonotype came up a few times. J is TRBJ2-1 and V is TRBV7-8, with TRBD1 identical over 8 bases. This CDR3 has 16 amino acids. Germline CDR1 is SGHVS and CDR2 is FQNEAQ. The V and J ends lost 3 bases and 4 bases, in that order; junction bases with no gene match: 8. In DNA, the CDR3 is TGTGCCAGCAGCTTTATCAGGGGGCCGCTATACAATGAGCAGTTCTTC. This gives the protein CASSFIRGPLYNEQFF. Based on the CDR3 plus reference TRBV7-8 and TRBJ2-1, the full variable domain is GAGVSQSPRYKVAKRGQDVALRCDPISGHVSLFWYQQALGQGPEFLTYFQNEAQLDKSGLPSDRFFAERPEGSVSTLKIQRTQQEDSAVYLCASSFIRGPLYNEQFFGPGTRLTVL.

The rearrangement uses TRBV5-1 and TRBJ1-2; unclear D gene. Trimming left V 5 bases short and J 4 bases short, with 18 bases between. The CDR3 extends over 15 amino acids. Germline V CDR1 and CDR2: SGHRS, YFSETQ. The CDR3 reads CASSSNSGVVYGYTF. The CDR3 DNA reads TGCGCCAGCAGTAGCAATAGCGGGGTCGTCTATGGCTACACCTTC.

This clonotype occurred a few times. The chain combines TRBV10-3 with TRBJ2-3, with D possibly TRBD2 on 7 matching bases. Trimming left V 10 bases short and J 5 bases short, with 19 bases between. Germline values: CDR1 ENHRY, CDR2 SYGVKD. CDR3 length equals 14 residues. This CDR3 reads CATRQRGAEDTQYF. CDR3 bases: TGTGCCACCCGCCAACGGGGGGCGGAAGATACGCAGTATTTT.

This clonotype was detected only a few times. The V and J genes are TRBV25-1 and TRBJ2-7; possibly TRBD1 or TRBD2 for D (5 bases each). This CDR3 is 15 amino acids long. CDR1 MGHDK and CDR2 SYGVNS come from the germline V gene. Trimming cost V 1 base and J 2 bases, with 12 bases left between them. CDR3 sequence: CASSESEGIAYEQYF. CDR3 DNA: TGTGCCAGCAGTGAATCTGAGGGGATAGCCTACGAGCAGTACTTC.

The V gene is TRBV4-1, the J gene TRBJ2-7; unclear D gene. V was pared by 7 bases and J by 7 bases, with 17 bases between. The CDR3 consists of 13 residues. Germline V gene sequence: CDR1 MGHRA, CDR2 YSYEKL. Here the CDR3 reads CASTSLSVGEQYF. The DNA of the CDR3 is TGCGCCAGCACCTCTCTCTCGGTCGGGGAGCAGTACTTC.

The CDR3 nucleotides read TGTGCCACGGCTGGGACTAGCTTTAATGAGCAGTTCTTC. It yields the protein CATAGTSFNEQFF. The chain uses TRBV24-1 and TRBJ2-1, with 9 bases aligning to TRBD2. The germline CDR1 and CDR2 sequences are KGHDR and SFDVKD. The CDR3 runs 13 residues. J lost 7 bases, V lost 10 bases, and 7 bases had no gene match.

This clonotype was seen ten or more times. The rearrangement joins TRBV20-1 to TRBJ2-5, with a possible D match to TRBD2 (5 bases). CDR3 length: 13 residues. The V end was cut by 7 bases, the J end by 5 bases, with 17 bases between. CDR1 is DFQATT, CDR2 SNEGSKA, per germline (reference sequence). The CDR3 coding sequence is TGCAGTGGAAAGCGGTGGGGTTCCGAGACCCAGTACTTC. Translation: CSGKRWGSETQYF.

This clonotype was counted at least ten times. The chain employs TRBV20-1 and TRBJ2-1; D uncertain. The ends were cut back, 2 bases at V and 6 bases at J, with 8 bases in the middle. The CDR3 sequence is 12 residues long. Germline assignment: CDR1 DFQATT and CDR2 SNEGSKA (reference sequence). The CDR3 sequence: CSARPLSNEQFF. The CDR3 DNA sequence: TGCAGTGCTAGACCCCTGAGCAATGAGCAGTTCTTC.

This sequence joins TRBV5-1 and TRBJ2-1; tentatively, D is TRBD2 (5 bases). The CDR3 contains 17 residues. V was cut by 0 bases and J by 4 bases, with 17 bases left in between. Germline assignment: CDR1 SGHRS and CDR2 YFSETQ. The CDR3 coding sequence is TGCGCCAGCAGCTTGGGTATAGACGGACTTCCATACAATGAGCAGTTCTTC. Amino acid sequence: CASSLGIDGLPYNEQFF.

This clonotype has more than one count but fewer than ten. V is TRBV19 and J is TRBJ2-2, with 8 bases aligning to TRBD1. Germline CDR1 LNHDA, CDR2 SQIVND (reference sequence). This CDR3 has 16 amino acids. The junction had 3 bases not matched to a gene; V was cut back by 3 bases and J by 0 bases. In nucleotides, the CDR3 is TGTGCCAGTAGTATCTGGGACAGGACGAACACCGGGGAGCTGTTTTTT. The encoded protein is CASSIWDRTNTGELFF. Supplemented by reference TRBV19 and TRBJ2-2, the full variable domain reads DGGITQSPKYLFRKEGQNVTLSCEQNLNHDAMYWYRQDPGQGLRLIYYSQIVNDFQKGDIAEGYSVSREKKESFPLTVTSAQKNPTAFYLCASSIWDRTNTGELFFGEGSRLTVL.

This clonotype was seen a few times. J is TRBJ1-1 and V is TRBV27; D uncertain. The CDR3 is 15 residues long. CDR1 is MNHEY, CDR2 SMNVEV, per germline (reference sequence). Deletions cut 7 bases from V and 1 base from J, with 16 bases between. The CDR3 DNA sequence: TGTGCCAGCAACAGCCACCAACGAGCGAACACTGAAGCTTTCTTT. Translating it yields CASNSHQRANTEAFF.

The chain has TRBV20-1 and TRBJ2-7; the match to TRBD1 covers 9 bases. Germline CDR1 DFQATT, CDR2 SNEGSKA (reference sequence). This CDR3 spans 15 amino acids. Unmatched junction bases numbered 13, after V lost 3 bases and J lost 7 bases. CDR3: CSARPGQGIGYEQYV. DNA of the CDR3: TGCAGTGCTAGGCCGGGACAGGGTATAGGGTATGAGCAGTACGTC.

The table lists this clonotype with a few counts. The V and J genes are TRBV4-3 and TRBJ2-3, with D perhaps given as TRBD1 or TRBD2 (6 bases each). Trimming stripped 1 base from V and 1 base from J, with 12 bases between. CDR1 is LGHNA, CDR2 YSLEER, per germline. The CDR3 has 16 residues. The CDR3 bases are TGCGCCAGCAGCCAAGGACGGGGGCGCCGCACAGATACGCAGTATTTT. It codes for CASSQGRGRRTDTQYF.

This clonotype was recorded a few times. V is TRBV6-2 or TRBV6-3 and J is TRBJ2-5, with D possibly called TRBD1 or TRBD2 (5 bases each). V lost 1 base to trimming and J lost 2 bases, with 8 bases between them. CDR3 length equals 14 residues. Germline CDR1 and CDR2: MNHEY and SVGEGT. The CDR3 here is CASSYWGNQETQYF. The DNA for the CDR3 is TGTGCCAGCAGTTACTGGGGGAATCAAGAGACCCAGTACTTC.

This clonotype was found many times. This chain's CDR3 is CASSQRIRDRFQPQHF. CDR3 bases: TGCGCCAGCAGCCAACGAATCCGGGACAGGTTTCAGCCCCAGCATTTT. This chain joins TRBV4-1 and TRBJ1-5, with 8 bases matching TRBD1. J was trimmed by 6 bases and V by 2 bases; bases with no gene match: 9. CDR3 size: 16 residues. Germline V gene data show CDR1 as MGHRA and CDR2 as YSYEKL.

This clonotype appeared a few times. J is TRBJ2-1 and V is TRBV5-1, with D hard to call. CDR3 length: 14 residues. V lost 1 base to trimming and J lost 4 bases, with 9 bases between them. CDR1 and CDR2 from the germline V gene are SGHRS and YFSETQ. CDR3 protein: CASSLPGVYNEQFF. The CDR3 coding sequence is TGCGCCAGCAGCTTGCCAGGCGTGTACAATGAGCAGTTCTTC. Drawing the rest from reference TRBV5-1 and TRBJ2-1, the complete variable domain is KAGVTQTPRYLIKTRGQQVTLSCSPISGHRSVSWYQQTPGQGLQFLFEYFSETQRNKGNFPGRFSGRQFSNSRSEMNVSTLELGDSALYLCASSLPGVYNEQFFGPGTRLTVL.

The gene calls are TRBV5-5 and TRBJ2-1; D is possibly TRBD2 (5 bases). Trimming removed 6 bases from V and 15 bases from J, with 16 bases in between. Germline assignment: CDR1 SGHKS and CDR2 YYEKEE (reference sequence). The CDR3 is 11 amino acids. CDR3 region: CASTAPGWLFF. The CDR3 DNA is TGTGCCAGCACTGCCCCGGGGTGGTTGTTCTTC.